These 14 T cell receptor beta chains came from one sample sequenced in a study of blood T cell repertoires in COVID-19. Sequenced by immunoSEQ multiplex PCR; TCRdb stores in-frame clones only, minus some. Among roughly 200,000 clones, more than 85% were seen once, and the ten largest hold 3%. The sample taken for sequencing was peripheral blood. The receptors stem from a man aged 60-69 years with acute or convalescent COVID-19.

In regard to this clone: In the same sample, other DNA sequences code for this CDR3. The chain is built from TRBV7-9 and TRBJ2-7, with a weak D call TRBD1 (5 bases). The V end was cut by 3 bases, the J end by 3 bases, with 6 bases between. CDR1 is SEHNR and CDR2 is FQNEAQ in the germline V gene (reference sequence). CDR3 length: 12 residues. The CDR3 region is CASSLQGYEQYF. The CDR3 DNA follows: TGTGCCAGCAGCTTGCAGGGCTACGAGCAGTACTTC.

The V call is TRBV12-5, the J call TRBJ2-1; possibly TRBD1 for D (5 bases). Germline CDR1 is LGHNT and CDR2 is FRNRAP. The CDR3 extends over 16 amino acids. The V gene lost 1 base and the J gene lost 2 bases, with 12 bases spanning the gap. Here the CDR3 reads CASGLDPGYAYNEQFF. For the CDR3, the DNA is TGTGCTAGTGGTTTGGACCCAGGGTACGCCTACAATGAGCAGTTCTTC.

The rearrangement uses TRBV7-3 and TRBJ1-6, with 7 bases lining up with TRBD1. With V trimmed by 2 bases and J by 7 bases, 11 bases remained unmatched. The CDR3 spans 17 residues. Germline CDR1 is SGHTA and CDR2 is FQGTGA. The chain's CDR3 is CASSLFGFGTVNSPLHF. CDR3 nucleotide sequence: TGTGCCAGCAGCTTATTTGGCTTCGGGACAGTAAATTCACCCCTCCACTTT.

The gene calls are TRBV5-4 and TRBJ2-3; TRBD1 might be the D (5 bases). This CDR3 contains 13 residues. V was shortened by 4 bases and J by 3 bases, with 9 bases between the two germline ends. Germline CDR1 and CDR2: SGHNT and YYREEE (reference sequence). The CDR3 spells CASSPQGTDTQYF. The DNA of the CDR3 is TGTGCCAGCAGCCCGCAGGGAACAGATACGCAGTATTTT.

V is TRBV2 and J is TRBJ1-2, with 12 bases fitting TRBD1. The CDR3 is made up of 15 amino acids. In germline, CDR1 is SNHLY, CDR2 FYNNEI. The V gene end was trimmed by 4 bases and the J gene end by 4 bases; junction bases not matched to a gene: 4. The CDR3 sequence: CASSGGTGGFYGYTF. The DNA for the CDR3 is TGTGCCAGCAGTGGGGGGACAGGGGGCTTCTATGGCTACACCTTC.

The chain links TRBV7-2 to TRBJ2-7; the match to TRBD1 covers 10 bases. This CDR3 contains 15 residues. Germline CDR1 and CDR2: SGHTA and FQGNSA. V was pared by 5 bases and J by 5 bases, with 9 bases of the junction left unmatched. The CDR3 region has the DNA TGTGCCAGCAGCGCGAGTCCGGGACAGGGGAACGAGCAGTACTTC. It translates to CASSASPGQGNEQYF. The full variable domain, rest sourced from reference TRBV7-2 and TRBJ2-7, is GAGVSQSPSNKVTEKGKDVELRCDPISGHTALYWYRQSLGQGLEFLIYFQGNSAPDKSGLPSDRFSAERTGGSVSTLTIQRTQQEDSAVYLCASSASPGQGNEQYFGPGTRLTVT.

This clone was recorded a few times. CDR3 protein: CASSSNLRGTDTQYF. CDR3 in DNA: TGTGCCAGCAGCTCTAATTTGAGGGGCACAGATACGCAGTATTTT. The genes are TRBV7-3 and TRBJ2-3; D perhaps matches TRBD2 (5 bases). This CDR3 has 15 amino acids. V lost 4 bases to trimming and J lost 1 base, with 12 bases between them. Germline-derived CDR1 and CDR2 are SGHTA and FQGTGA.

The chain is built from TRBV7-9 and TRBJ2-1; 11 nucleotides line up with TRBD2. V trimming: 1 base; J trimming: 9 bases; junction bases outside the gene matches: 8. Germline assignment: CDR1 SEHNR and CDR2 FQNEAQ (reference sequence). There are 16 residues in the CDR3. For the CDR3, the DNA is TGTGCCAGCAGCTTAGGGTCTAGCGGGGGGACGGGTGAGCAGTTCTTC. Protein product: CASSLGSSGGTGEQFF. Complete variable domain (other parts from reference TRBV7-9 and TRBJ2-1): DTGVSQNPRHKITKRGQNVTFRCDPISEHNRLYWYRQTLGQGPEFLTYFQNEAQLEKSRLLSDRFSAERPKGSFSTLEIQRTEQGDSAMYLCASSLGSSGGTGEQFFGPGTRLTVL.

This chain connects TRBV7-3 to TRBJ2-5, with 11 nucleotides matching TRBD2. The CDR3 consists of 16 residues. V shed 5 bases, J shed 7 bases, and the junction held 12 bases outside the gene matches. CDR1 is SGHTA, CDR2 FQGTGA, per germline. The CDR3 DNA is TGTGCCAGCAGCAGAGCTAGCGGGGGGCAGCGGGTGACCCAGTACTTC. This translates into CASSRASGGQRVTQYF.

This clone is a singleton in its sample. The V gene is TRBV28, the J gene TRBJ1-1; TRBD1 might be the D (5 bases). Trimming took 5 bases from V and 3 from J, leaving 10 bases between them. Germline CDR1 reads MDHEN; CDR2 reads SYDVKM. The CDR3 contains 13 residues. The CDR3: CASSKRGYTEAFF. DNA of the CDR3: TGTGCCAGCAGTAAAAGGGGCTACACTGAAGCTTTCTTT.

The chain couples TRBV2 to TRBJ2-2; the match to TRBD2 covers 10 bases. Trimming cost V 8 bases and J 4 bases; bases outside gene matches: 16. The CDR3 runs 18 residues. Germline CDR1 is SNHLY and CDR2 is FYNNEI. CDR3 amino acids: CASARETSGAPGTGELFF. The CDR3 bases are TGTGCCAGCGCGAGGGAAACTAGCGGGGCCCCGGGCACCGGGGAGCTGTTTTTT.

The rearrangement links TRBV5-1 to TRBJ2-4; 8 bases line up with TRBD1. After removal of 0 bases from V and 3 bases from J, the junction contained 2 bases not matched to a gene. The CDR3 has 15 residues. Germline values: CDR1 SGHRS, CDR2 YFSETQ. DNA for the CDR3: TGCGCCAGCAGCTTGGCAGGGGGCGACAAAAACATTCAGTACTTC. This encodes CASSLAGGDKNIQYF. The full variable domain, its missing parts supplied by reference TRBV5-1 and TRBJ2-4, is KAGVTQTPRYLIKTRGQQVTLSCSPISGHRSVSWYQQTPGQGLQFLFEYFSETQRNKGNFPGRFSGRQFSNSRSEMNVSTLELGDSALYLCASSLAGGDKNIQYFGAGTRLSVL.

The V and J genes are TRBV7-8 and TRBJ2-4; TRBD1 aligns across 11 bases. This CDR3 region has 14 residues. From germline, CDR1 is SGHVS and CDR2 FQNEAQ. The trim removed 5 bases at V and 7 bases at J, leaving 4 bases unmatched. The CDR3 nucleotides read TGTGCCAGCAGCCGGACAGGGGGCGGGAACATTCAGTACTTC. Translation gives CASSRTGGGNIQYF.

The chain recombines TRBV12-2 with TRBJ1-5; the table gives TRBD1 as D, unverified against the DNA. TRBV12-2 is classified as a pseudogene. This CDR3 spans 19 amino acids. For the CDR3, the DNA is TGTGCAAGTCGCTTAGTGGAGGGCGGGAGGACAGGGGGCCCTCAGCCCCAGCATTTT. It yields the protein CASRLVEGGRTGGPQPQHF.